These T cell receptor beta chains were read from a single sample in a study of blood T cell repertoires in COVID-19. Produced via immunoSEQ multiplex PCR; TCRdb's table is partial and in-frame only. The table shows some 350,000 clones, with 89% occurring only once. Material: peripheral blood. The receptors here all came from a woman aged 30 to 39 with COVID-19, enrolled during active disease. Both conserved end residues are part of each CDR3. The order of the fields is J gene, CDR3 length, V gene, clone size, D gene, CDR3 protein, CDR3 DNA. D genes are given only for firm matches. The size field is filled for only some rows; it gives once, few, many or a size class.

J: TRBJ2-3
length: 16
V: TRBV5-6
size: -
D: -
CDR3: CASSWVADTSTDTQYF
DNA: TGTGCCAGCAGCTGGGTAGCGGATACTAGCACAGATACGCAGTATTTT

J: TRBJ2-7
length: 16
V: TRBV6-5
size: -
D: TRBD2
CDR3: CASSYEIAGAAYEQYF
DNA: TGTGCCAGCAGTTACGAGATAGCGGGGGCCGCCTACGAGCAGTACTTC

J: TRBJ2-1
length: 20
V: TRBV21-1
size: -
D: -
CDR3: CASSTTGTSGTQPMYNEQFF
DNA: TGTGCCAGCAGCACAACCGGGACTAGCGGGACCCAACCTATGTACAATGAGCAGTTCTTC

J: TRBJ2-7
length: 13
V: TRBV5-5
size: -
D: TRBD2
CDR3: CASTFSGGTEQYF
DNA: TGTGCCAGCACCTTTTCCGGGGGGACCGAGCAGTACTTC

J: TRBJ2-1
length: 16
V: TRBV6-4
size: -
D: -
CDR3: CASSDSSGGTINEQFF
DNA: TGTGCCAGCAGTGACTCAAGCGGAGGGACCATCAATGAGCAGTTCTTC

J: TRBJ2-7
length: 15
V: TRBV7-8
size: -
D: -
CDR3: CASSSKVTPSYEQYF
DNA: TGTGCCAGCAGTAGTAAGGTGACACCATCCTACGAGCAGTACTTC

J: TRBJ2-2
length: 16
V: TRBV4-3
size: -
D: TRBD1
CDR3: CASSIQGAGNTGELFF
DNA: TGCGCCAGCAGCATTCAGGGGGCGGGGAACACCGGGGAGCTGTTTTTT

J: TRBJ2-7
length: 14
V: TRBV5-6
size: -
D: -
CDR3: CASSLTGSSYEQYF
DNA: TGTGCCAGCAGCTTGACAGGAAGCTCCTACGAGCAGTACTTC

J: TRBJ1-1
length: 14
V: TRBV7-9
size: few
D: -
CDR3: CASSHTVGPLEAFF
DNA: TGTGCCAGCAGTCACACAGTTGGGCCTCTAGAAGCTTTCTTT

J: TRBJ2-3
length: 17
V: TRBV29-1
size: -
D: TRBD2
CDR3: CSVIGLAGMTSTDTQYF
DNA: TGCAGCGTCATCGGGCTAGCGGGCATGACTAGCACAGATACGCAGTATTTT

J: TRBJ2-2
length: 14
V: TRBV19
size: once
D: TRBD2
CDR3: CASLTAGGQGELFF
DNA: TGTGCCAGCCTTACAGCGGGAGGGCAGGGGGAGCTGTTTTTT

J: TRBJ2-3
length: 16
V: TRBV28
size: -
D: TRBD2
CDR3: CASSTTSGGPRDTQYF
DNA: TGTGCCAGCAGCACCACTAGCGGGGGGCCGAGAGATACGCAGTATTTT

J: TRBJ2-7
length: 16
V: TRBV4-1
size: -
D: -
CDR3: CASSLGNRGRSREQYF
DNA: TGCGCCAGCAGCCTCGGCAACCGGGGTAGGTCGAGGGAGCAGTACTTC

J: TRBJ2-4
length: 14
V: TRBV10-3
size: -
D: TRBD1
CDR3: CAISERTGGNIQYF
DNA: TGTGCCATCAGTGAACGGACAGGGGGCAACATTCAGTACTTC

J: TRBJ2-7
length: 11
V: TRBV20-1
size: -
D: -
CDR3: CSAWDNYEQYF
DNA: TGCAGTGCTTGGGACAACTACGAGCAGTACTTC

J: TRBJ1-5
length: 14
V: TRBV27
size: few
D: -
CDR3: CASSPEFRNQPQHF
DNA: TGTGCCAGCAGTCCCGAGTTCCGCAATCAGCCCCAGCATTTT

J: TRBJ2-3
length: 17
V: TRBV7-2
size: -
D: TRBD2
CDR3: CASSPQPAGAIGDTQYF
DNA: TGTGCCAGCAGCCCCCAACCAGCGGGGGCGATAGGAGATACGCAGTATTTT

J: TRBJ1-1
length: 14
V: TRBV27
size: -
D: -
CDR3: CASSPIRRSTEAFF
DNA: TGTGCCAGCAGTCCAATACGAAGGAGCACTGAAGCTTTCTTT

J: TRBJ2-1
length: 16
V: TRBV7-2
size: -
D: TRBD2
CDR3: CASSLGTSGIYNEQFF
DNA: TGTGCCAGCAGCTTAGGGACTAGCGGGATCTACAATGAGCAGTTCTTC

J: TRBJ1-1
length: 16
V: TRBV28
size: -
D: -
CDR3: CASRPKRGGTYTEAFF
DNA: TGTGCCAGCAGGCCTAAGCGAGGGGGTACCTACACTGAAGCTTTCTTT

J: TRBJ2-4
length: 13
V: TRBV11-3
size: -
D: TRBD1
CDR3: CASSLSGQNIQYF
DNA: TGTGCCAGCAGCTTATCGGGACAGAACATTCAGTACTTC

J: TRBJ1-3
length: 15
V: TRBV7-2
size: few
D: -
CDR3: CASSLTVSSGNTIYF
DNA: TGTGCCAGCAGCTTGACAGTGAGCTCTGGAAACACCATATATTTT

J: TRBJ2-1
length: 18
V: TRBV24-1
size: -
D: TRBD2
CDR3: CATSDWGGESGSYNEQFF
DNA: TGTGCCACCAGTGATTGGGGGGGGGAGAGCGGCTCCTACAATGAGCAGTTCTTC

J: TRBJ2-1
length: 16
V: TRBV7-9
size: -
D: -
CDR3: CASSLASAGLVNEQFF
DNA: TGTGCCAGCAGCTTAGCGTCGGCAGGACTGGTCAATGAGCAGTTCTTC

J: TRBJ1-4
length: 15
V: TRBV15
size: -
D: -
CDR3: CATSIGIRGNEKLFF
DNA: TGTGCCACCAGTATCGGGATCCGTGGTAATGAAAAACTGTTTTTT

J: TRBJ2-6
length: 16
V: TRBV5-6
size: -
D: -
CDR3: CASSPTPSGGANVLTF
DNA: TGTGCCAGCAGCCCGACTCCGTCTGGAGGGGCCAACGTCCTGACTTTC

J: TRBJ1-1
length: 15
V: TRBV28
size: few
D: TRBD1
CDR3: CASSSRQGAGSRAFF
DNA: TGTGCCAGCAGTTCACGACAGGGGGCCGGGAGTAGGGCTTTCTTT

J: TRBJ1-3
length: 18
V: TRBV4-3
size: few
D: -
CDR3: CASSQESPGGKGVNTIYF
DNA: TGCGCCAGCAGCCAAGAAAGCCCAGGAGGGAAAGGGGTAAACACCATATATTTT

J: TRBJ2-3
length: 13
V: TRBV30
size: -
D: -
CDR3: CAWSPVIADTQYF
DNA: TGTGCCTGGAGCCCAGTGATCGCAGATACGCAGTATTTT

J: TRBJ2-2
length: 17
V: TRBV11-3
size: -
D: TRBD2
CDR3: CASSPGLAGGYTGELFF
DNA: TGTGCCAGCAGCCCGGGACTAGCGGGAGGATATACCGGGGAGCTGTTTTTT

J: TRBJ1-2
length: 13
V: TRBV2
size: once
D: -
CDR3: CASSAGLGYGYTF
DNA: TGTGCCAGCAGTGCGGGACTGGGCTATGGCTACACCTTC

J: TRBJ1-6
length: 16
V: TRBV6-5
size: few
D: -
CDR3: CASSYQPGLRNSPLHF
DNA: TGTGCCAGCAGTTACCAGCCAGGCCTCAGGAATTCACCCCTCCACTTT

J: TRBJ2-1
length: 13
V: TRBV5-1
size: few
D: -
CDR3: CASSWSTGYEQFF
DNA: TGCGCCAGCAGCTGGTCAACAGGGTATGAGCAGTTCTTC

J: TRBJ2-5
length: 12
V: TRBV24-1
size: -
D: TRBD1
CDR3: CATSETGLVRYF
DNA: TGTGCCACCAGTGAGACAGGGCTTGTTCGGTACTTC

J: TRBJ1-2
length: 15
V: TRBV5-4
size: few
D: TRBD1
CDR3: CASSPNRGPGYGYTF
DNA: TGTGCCAGCAGCCCCAACAGGGGGCCAGGCTATGGCTACACCTTC

J: TRBJ1-1
length: 14
V: TRBV5-4
size: -
D: -
CDR3: CASSLGTDQYEAFF
DNA: TGTGCCAGCAGCTTGGGGACAGACCAGTATGAAGCTTTCTTT

J: TRBJ1-2
length: 14
V: TRBV3-1/TRBV3-2
size: -
D: TRBD1
CDR3: CASSSGQAIYGYTF
DNA: TGTGCCAGCAGCTCGGGACAGGCGATTTATGGCTACACCTTC

J: TRBJ2-2
length: 15
V: TRBV5-6
size: -
D: -
CDR3: CASSAGPQGAGELFF
DNA: TGTGCCAGCAGCGCGGGCCCACAGGGTGCCGGGGAGCTGTTTTTT

J: TRBJ2-5
length: 15
V: TRBV7-6
size: -
D: -
CDR3: CASSLVGGALETQYF
DNA: TGTGCCAGCAGCTTAGTTGGGGGGGCCCTCGAGACCCAGTACTTC

J: TRBJ1-1
length: 16
V: TRBV19
size: -
D: -
CDR3: CASSIWTAAWGTEAFF
DNA: TGTGCCAGTAGTATTTGGACAGCCGCGTGGGGCACTGAAGCTTTCTTT

J: TRBJ2-5
length: 17
V: TRBV5-1
size: -
D: TRBD2
CDR3: CASSLAGGSGREETQYF
DNA: TGCGCCAGCAGCTTGGCCGGGGGAAGCGGGAGGGAAGAGACCCAGTACTTC

J: TRBJ1-5
length: 15
V: TRBV19
size: -
D: -
CDR3: CASKLQATSNQPQHF
DNA: TGTGCCAGTAAATTACAGGCAACTAGCAATCAGCCCCAGCATTTT

J: TRBJ2-7
length: 14
V: TRBV11-2
size: -
D: -
CDR3: CASSSGDGAYEQYF
DNA: TGTGCCAGCAGCTCGGGGGACGGGGCCTACGAGCAGTACTTC

J: TRBJ2-5
length: 14
V: TRBV27
size: -
D: -
CDR3: CASKYSGSTETQYF
DNA: TGTGCCAGCAAATATTCAGGGTCTACGGAGACCCAGTACTTC

J: TRBJ1-2
length: 12
V: TRBV6-5
size: -
D: -
CDR3: CASGGGSGRYTF
DNA: TGTGCCAGCGGGGGAGGGTCAGGTCGCTACACCTTC

J: TRBJ2-7
length: 13
V: TRBV21-1
size: -
D: -
CDR3: CASSGQALYEQYF
DNA: TGTGCCAGCAGCGGACAGGCCCTCTACGAGCAGTACTTC

J: TRBJ1-4
length: 16
V: TRBV6-1
size: -
D: TRBD1
CDR3: CASSEAQGAANEKLFF
DNA: TGTGCCAGCAGTGAAGCACAGGGGGCGGCTAATGAAAAACTGTTTTTT

J: TRBJ1-2
length: 15
V: TRBV28
size: -
D: -
CDR3: CASGTQEGFYYGYTF
DNA: TGTGCCAGCGGTACCCAGGAGGGCTTCTACTATGGCTACACCTTC

J: TRBJ1-2
length: 16
V: TRBV2
size: -
D: -
CDR3: CASSARQTSRNYGYTF
DNA: TGTGCCAGCAGTGCCCGACAGACCTCGCGCAATTATGGCTACACCTTC

J: TRBJ2-5
length: 18
V: TRBV19
size: -
D: TRBD2
CDR3: CASSPQVAGGPLTETQYF
DNA: TGTGCCAGTAGTCCCCAGGTGGCGGGAGGGCCCCTAACGGAGACCCAGTACTTC

J: TRBJ1-2
length: 14
V: TRBV10-3
size: few
D: -
CDR3: CAISEAGLNYGYTF
DNA: TGTGCCATCAGTGAGGCAGGCCTTAACTATGGCTACACCTTC

J: TRBJ2-4
length: 14
V: TRBV11-3
size: once
D: TRBD1
CDR3: CASSPGGVGNIQYF
DNA: TGTGCCAGCAGCCCAGGGGGCGTCGGAAACATTCAGTACTTC

J: TRBJ1-2
length: 16
V: TRBV14
size: once
D: -
CDR3: CASSQEGTLTAWGYTF
DNA: TGTGCCAGCAGCCAAGAAGGGACACTGACCGCTTGGGGCTACACCTTC